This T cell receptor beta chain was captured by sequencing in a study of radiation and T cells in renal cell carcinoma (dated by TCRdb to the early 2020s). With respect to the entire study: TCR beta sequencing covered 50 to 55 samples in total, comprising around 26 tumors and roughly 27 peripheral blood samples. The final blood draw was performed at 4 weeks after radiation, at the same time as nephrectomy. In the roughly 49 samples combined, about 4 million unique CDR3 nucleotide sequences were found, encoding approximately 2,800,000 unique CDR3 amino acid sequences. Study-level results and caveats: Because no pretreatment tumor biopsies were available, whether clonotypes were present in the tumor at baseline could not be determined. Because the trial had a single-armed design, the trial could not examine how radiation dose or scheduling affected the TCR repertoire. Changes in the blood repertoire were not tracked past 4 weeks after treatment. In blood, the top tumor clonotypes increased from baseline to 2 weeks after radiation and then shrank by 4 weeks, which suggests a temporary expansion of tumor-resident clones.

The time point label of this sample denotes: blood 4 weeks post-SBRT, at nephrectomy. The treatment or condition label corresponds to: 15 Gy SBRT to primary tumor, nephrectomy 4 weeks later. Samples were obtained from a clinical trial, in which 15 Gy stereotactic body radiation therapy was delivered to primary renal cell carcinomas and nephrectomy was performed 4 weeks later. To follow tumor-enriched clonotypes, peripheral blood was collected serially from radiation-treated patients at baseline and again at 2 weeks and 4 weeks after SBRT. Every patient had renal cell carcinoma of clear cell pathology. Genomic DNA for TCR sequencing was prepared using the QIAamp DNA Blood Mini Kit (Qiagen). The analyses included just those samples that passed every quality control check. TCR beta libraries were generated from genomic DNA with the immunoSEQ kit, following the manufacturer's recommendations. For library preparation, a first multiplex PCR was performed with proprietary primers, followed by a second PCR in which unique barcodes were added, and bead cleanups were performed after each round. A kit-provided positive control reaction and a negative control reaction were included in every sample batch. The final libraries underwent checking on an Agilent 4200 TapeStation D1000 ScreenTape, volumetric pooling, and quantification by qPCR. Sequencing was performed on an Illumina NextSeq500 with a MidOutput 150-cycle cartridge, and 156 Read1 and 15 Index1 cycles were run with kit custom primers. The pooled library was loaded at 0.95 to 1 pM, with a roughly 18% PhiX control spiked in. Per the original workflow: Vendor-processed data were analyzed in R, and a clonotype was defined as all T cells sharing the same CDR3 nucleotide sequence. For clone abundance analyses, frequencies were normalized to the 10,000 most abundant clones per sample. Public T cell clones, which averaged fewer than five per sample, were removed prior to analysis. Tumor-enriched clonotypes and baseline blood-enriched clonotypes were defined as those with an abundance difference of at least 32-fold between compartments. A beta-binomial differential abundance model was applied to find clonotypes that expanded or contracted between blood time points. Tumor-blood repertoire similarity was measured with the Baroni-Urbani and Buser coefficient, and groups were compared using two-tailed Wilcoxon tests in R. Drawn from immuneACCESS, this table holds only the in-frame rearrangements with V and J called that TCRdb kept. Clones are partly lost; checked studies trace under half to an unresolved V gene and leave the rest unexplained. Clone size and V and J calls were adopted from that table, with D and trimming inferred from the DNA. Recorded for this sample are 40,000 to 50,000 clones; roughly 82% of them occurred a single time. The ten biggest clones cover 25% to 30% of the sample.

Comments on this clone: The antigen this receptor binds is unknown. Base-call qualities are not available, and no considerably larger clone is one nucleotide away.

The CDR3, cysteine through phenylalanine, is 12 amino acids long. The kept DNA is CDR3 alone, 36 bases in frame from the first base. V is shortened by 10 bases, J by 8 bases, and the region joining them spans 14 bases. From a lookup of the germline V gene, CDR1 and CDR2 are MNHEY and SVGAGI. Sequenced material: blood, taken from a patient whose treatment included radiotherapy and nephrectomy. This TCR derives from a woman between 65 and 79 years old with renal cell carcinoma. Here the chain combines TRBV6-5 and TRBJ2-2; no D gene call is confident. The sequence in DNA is TGTGCCACCACCTACTCCGGGGGGGAGCTGTTTTTT. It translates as CATTYSGGELFF.